This is a list of T cell receptor beta chains from one sample in a study of blood T cell repertoires in COVID-19. The table came from immunoSEQ multiplex PCR; TCRdb's copy has only in-frame clones and leaves some out. The sample comprises some 250,000 clones, roughly 90% of which are singletons, and roughly 0.8% rests with the top ten. Sequencing input: peripheral blood. The receptor set was obtained from a young woman with acute or convalescent COVID-19. Each CDR3 is given with its conserved first and last residue. Each record gives: CDR3 DNA, CDR3 protein, V gene, J gene, clone size, D gene. The D gene is left open where the match is weak. Where a row states a size, it is once, few, many or the class of an expanded clone; other rows omit it.

CDR3nt: TGTGCCAGCAGTGAAGCTAGATCCTACGAGCAGTACTTC
CDR3aa: CASSEARSYEQYF
v_gene: TRBV13
j_gene: TRBJ2-7
abundance: NA
d_gene: NA

CDR3nt: TGTGCCAGTAGTATCTCACAGGGCTCACGCCTTTCCTATGGCTACACCTTC
CDR3aa: CASSISQGSRLSYGYTF
v_gene: TRBV19
j_gene: TRBJ1-2
abundance: NA
d_gene: NA

CDR3nt: TGTGCCATCAGTGATCCGGGACAGAGCTCCTACGAGCAGTACTTC
CDR3aa: CAISDPGQSSYEQYF
v_gene: TRBV10-3
j_gene: TRBJ2-7
abundance: NA
d_gene: TRBD1

CDR3nt: TGTGCCAGTAGTAGGGCGGGGCATAAAACTGGGGCCAACGTCCTGACTTTC
CDR3aa: CASSRAGHKTGANVLTF
v_gene: TRBV19
j_gene: TRBJ2-6
abundance: NA
d_gene: NA

CDR3nt: TGTGCCAGCAGAATACCGGGACAGGGGTACAATGAGCAGTTCTTC
CDR3aa: CASRIPGQGYNEQFF
v_gene: TRBV6-6
j_gene: TRBJ2-1
abundance: once
d_gene: TRBD1

CDR3nt: TGTGCCAGCAGCTTAGTGTGGACAGGGGGCCTTTACGAGCAGTACTTC
CDR3aa: CASSLVWTGGLYEQYF
v_gene: TRBV7-2
j_gene: TRBJ2-7
abundance: NA
d_gene: TRBD1

CDR3nt: TGTGCCAGCAGTACCCTGGGGGGGGAGACCCAGTACTTC
CDR3aa: CASSTLGGETQYF
v_gene: TRBV6-5
j_gene: TRBJ2-5
abundance: NA
d_gene: TRBD2

CDR3nt: TGCGCCAGCAGCCAAGTCGGGCTAGCGGAGAACACCGGGGAGCTGTTTTTT
CDR3aa: CASSQVGLAENTGELFF
v_gene: TRBV4-3
j_gene: TRBJ2-2
abundance: NA
d_gene: TRBD2

CDR3nt: TGTGCCAGTAGTGGATCGGGATCTCTCAAAAAACTGTTTTTT
CDR3aa: CASSGSGSLKKLFF
v_gene: TRBV19
j_gene: TRBJ1-4
abundance: few
d_gene: NA

CDR3nt: TGTGCCAGCAGCGCGGGTGGGGCGGGAGAAGTCTATGGCTACACCTTC
CDR3aa: CASSAGGAGEVYGYTF
v_gene: TRBV9
j_gene: TRBJ1-2
abundance: NA
d_gene: NA

CDR3nt: TGTGCCAGCAGTGAGTTCCGGAGGGGGCGAAACTATGGCTACACCTTC
CDR3aa: CASSEFRRGRNYGYTF
v_gene: TRBV2
j_gene: TRBJ1-2
abundance: NA
d_gene: TRBD1

CDR3nt: TGCGCCAGCAGCTTGGTGGGGAGAGGAACCGGGGAGCTGTTTTTT
CDR3aa: CASSLVGRGTGELFF
v_gene: TRBV5-1
j_gene: TRBJ2-2
abundance: NA
d_gene: NA

CDR3nt: TGTGCCAGTAGATACCCGGGCTCCTACGAGCAGTACTTC
CDR3aa: CASRYPGSYEQYF
v_gene: TRBV19
j_gene: TRBJ2-7
abundance: NA
d_gene: NA

CDR3nt: TGTGCCAGCAGCAATCTTGGACAGGGCCAAGGGGACTACGAGCAGTACTTC
CDR3aa: CASSNLGQGQGDYEQYF
v_gene: TRBV2
j_gene: TRBJ2-7
abundance: once
d_gene: TRBD1

CDR3nt: TGCGCCAGCAGCTTGGCGCGGGACCCTGGACGTGAGCAGTTCTTC
CDR3aa: CASSLARDPGREQFF
v_gene: TRBV5-1
j_gene: TRBJ2-1
abundance: NA
d_gene: NA

CDR3nt: TGTGCCAGCAGCCAAGAGGCTAGCGGGTCCTACGAGCAGTACTTC
CDR3aa: CASSQEASGSYEQYF
v_gene: TRBV4-2
j_gene: TRBJ2-7
abundance: many
d_gene: TRBD2

CDR3nt: TGTGCCCGGCAGCAGGGGGCGGGAAACACCATATATTTT
CDR3aa: CARQQGAGNTIYF
v_gene: TRBV30
j_gene: TRBJ1-3
abundance: few
d_gene: TRBD1

CDR3nt: TGCAGCGGTGGAGAGGGCGGAAACACCATATATTTT
CDR3aa: CSGGEGGNTIYF
v_gene: TRBV29-1
j_gene: TRBJ1-3
abundance: NA
d_gene: NA

CDR3nt: TGCGCCAGCAGCCAAGACAGGGGAAGGAAGATCTACAATGAGCAGTTCTTC
CDR3aa: CASSQDRGRKIYNEQFF
v_gene: TRBV4-3
j_gene: TRBJ2-1
abundance: NA
d_gene: NA

CDR3nt: TGTGCCTGGAGTTATACAGGTTTTTATTCACCCCTCCACTTT
CDR3aa: CAWSYTGFYSPLHF
v_gene: TRBV30
j_gene: TRBJ1-6
abundance: NA
d_gene: NA

CDR3nt: TGCGCCAGCAGCTCGGGACAGGGAGGGGGCACTGAAGCTTTCTTT
CDR3aa: CASSSGQGGGTEAFF
v_gene: TRBV5-1
j_gene: TRBJ1-1
abundance: NA
d_gene: TRBD1

CDR3nt: TGTGCCAGCTCACCACCGGACCGGGCAGGGGCAACTGAAGCTTTCTTT
CDR3aa: CASSPPDRAGATEAFF
v_gene: TRBV18
j_gene: TRBJ1-1
abundance: NA
d_gene: NA

CDR3nt: TGTGCCAGTTCGGAGGGGACCACTGAAGCTTTCTTT
CDR3aa: CASSEGTTEAFF
v_gene: TRBV6-6
j_gene: TRBJ1-1
abundance: NA
d_gene: NA

CDR3nt: TGTGCCAGTAGCTCCGGGACAGGGGTAACTGAAGCTTTCTTT
CDR3aa: CASSSGTGVTEAFF
v_gene: TRBV19
j_gene: TRBJ1-1
abundance: NA
d_gene: TRBD1

CDR3nt: TGTGCCATCAGTGAGTCCCTCGATCAGGGCCACACCATATATTTT
CDR3aa: CAISESLDQGHTIYF
v_gene: TRBV10-3
j_gene: TRBJ1-3
abundance: NA
d_gene: NA

CDR3nt: TGTGCCAGCAGCTCGGGACTAGCGGGAGTCGGGGAGCTGTTTTTT
CDR3aa: CASSSGLAGVGELFF
v_gene: TRBV7-9
j_gene: TRBJ2-2
abundance: NA
d_gene: TRBD2

CDR3nt: TGTGCCTGGAGTGGTCTGGGCAGGGACTATGGCTACACCTTC
CDR3aa: CAWSGLGRDYGYTF
v_gene: TRBV30
j_gene: TRBJ1-2
abundance: NA
d_gene: NA

CDR3nt: TGTGCCATCACAGGGGACGCTAGCACAGATACGCAGTATTTT
CDR3aa: CAITGDASTDTQYF
v_gene: TRBV10-3
j_gene: TRBJ2-3
abundance: NA
d_gene: NA

CDR3nt: TGTGCCAGCAGCTTAGGGACAGGGGCCGGCTACAATGAGCAGTTCTTC
CDR3aa: CASSLGTGAGYNEQFF
v_gene: TRBV11-2
j_gene: TRBJ2-1
abundance: NA
d_gene: TRBD1

CDR3nt: TGCGCCAGCAGCTTGGCCCTGGGACAGGGGGCTGGAGATACGCAGTATTTT
CDR3aa: CASSLALGQGAGDTQYF
v_gene: TRBV5-1
j_gene: TRBJ2-3
abundance: NA
d_gene: TRBD1

CDR3nt: TGTGCCAGCAGCGTATACCCTAGCGGCACAGATACGCAGTATTTT
CDR3aa: CASSVYPSGTDTQYF
v_gene: TRBV9
j_gene: TRBJ2-3
abundance: NA
d_gene: NA

CDR3nt: TGTGCCAGTAGTTTAGGACTAGCGGGCACCGGGGAGACCCAGTACTTC
CDR3aa: CASSLGLAGTGETQYF
v_gene: TRBV19
j_gene: TRBJ2-5
abundance: NA
d_gene: TRBD2

CDR3nt: TGTGCCAGCAGTGCTTCGGACAGCCACACTGAAGCTTTCTTT
CDR3aa: CASSASDSHTEAFF
v_gene: TRBV3-1/TRBV3-2
j_gene: TRBJ1-1
abundance: NA
d_gene: NA

CDR3nt: TGTGCCAGCAGCGAATTAGCCCGGCAGCTTACGCAGTATTTT
CDR3aa: CASSELARQLTQYF
v_gene: TRBV7-8
j_gene: TRBJ2-3
abundance: NA
d_gene: NA

CDR3nt: TGTGCCAGTAGTAATTATGGGACAAACACCGGGGAGCTGTTTTTT
CDR3aa: CASSNYGTNTGELFF
v_gene: TRBV19
j_gene: TRBJ2-2
abundance: NA
d_gene: NA

CDR3nt: TGTGCCAGTAGTAAGGGAACAGGGGTTTCCTACGAGCAGTACTTC
CDR3aa: CASSKGTGVSYEQYF
v_gene: TRBV19
j_gene: TRBJ2-7
abundance: NA
d_gene: TRBD1

CDR3nt: TGTGCCAGCAGTTTTAGGCAGGGTGGGGAGCAGTTCTTC
CDR3aa: CASSFRQGGEQFF
v_gene: TRBV12-3/TRBV12-4
j_gene: TRBJ2-1
abundance: NA
d_gene: NA

CDR3nt: TGCGCCAGCAGCCAAGAAAGAGTGGGCGGGAGCTACGAGCAGTACTTC
CDR3aa: CASSQERVGGSYEQYF
v_gene: TRBV4-3
j_gene: TRBJ2-7
abundance: once
d_gene: TRBD2

CDR3nt: TGTGCCAGCACCCCTTTGACAGGGGTCAATGAGCAGTTCTTC
CDR3aa: CASTPLTGVNEQFF
v_gene: TRBV5-4
j_gene: TRBJ2-1
abundance: NA
d_gene: TRBD1

CDR3nt: TGTGCCAGCAGACAGGGGGTTGGGACCCAGTACTTC
CDR3aa: CASRQGVGTQYF
v_gene: TRBV2
j_gene: TRBJ2-5
abundance: NA
d_gene: TRBD1

CDR3nt: TGTGCCAGCAGCTTAGAGCCAGGCTATGGCTACACCTTC
CDR3aa: CASSLEPGYGYTF
v_gene: TRBV11-2
j_gene: TRBJ1-2
abundance: NA
d_gene: NA

CDR3nt: TGTGCCAGCAGCTTACTAATGCAGCAGGGTGCAACTAATGAAAAACTGTTTTTT
CDR3aa: CASSLLMQQGATNEKLFF
v_gene: TRBV7-6
j_gene: TRBJ1-4
abundance: NA
d_gene: NA

CDR3nt: TGTGCCAGCAGCTCCAACATGGGAGGAAACACTGAAGCTTTCTTT
CDR3aa: CASSSNMGGNTEAFF
v_gene: TRBV11-1
j_gene: TRBJ1-1
abundance: NA
d_gene: NA

CDR3nt: TGTGCCTGGAGCTCCTTAGCGGGAGGGCGCCAAGAGACCCAGTACTTC
CDR3aa: CAWSSLAGGRQETQYF
v_gene: TRBV30
j_gene: TRBJ2-5
abundance: NA
d_gene: TRBD2

CDR3nt: TGCAGCTCGCGGGGCGGGGGGGTCGCTTTCTTT
CDR3aa: CSSRGGGVAFF
v_gene: TRBV29-1
j_gene: TRBJ1-1
abundance: NA
d_gene: NA

CDR3nt: TGTGCCAGCAGTGGCATTGGTGGGGCGGCGAATAATTCACCCCTCCACTTT
CDR3aa: CASSGIGGAANNSPLHF
v_gene: TRBV25-1
j_gene: TRBJ1-6
abundance: NA
d_gene: NA

CDR3nt: TGTGCCAGCAGCCTTACCTTACTAGCGCAGAACGAGCAGTACTTC
CDR3aa: CASSLTLLAQNEQYF
v_gene: TRBV5-4
j_gene: TRBJ2-7
abundance: NA
d_gene: TRBD2

CDR3nt: TGTGCCAGCAGCAGGTCGGACAGGGCGAGCACCGGGGAGCTGTTTTTT
CDR3aa: CASSRSDRASTGELFF
v_gene: TRBV21-1
j_gene: TRBJ2-2
abundance: NA
d_gene: NA

CDR3nt: TGTGCCATCAGTGAATGGGCTAGCGGGAGGATGAACATTCAGTACTTC
CDR3aa: CAISEWASGRMNIQYF
v_gene: TRBV10-3
j_gene: TRBJ2-4
abundance: NA
d_gene: TRBD2

CDR3nt: TGTGCCAGCTCCCCCGGGGCTAGCGGAACACTCGAGCAGTACTTC
CDR3aa: CASSPGASGTLEQYF
v_gene: TRBV11-3
j_gene: TRBJ2-7
abundance: NA
d_gene: TRBD2

CDR3nt: TGTGCCAGCAGCCAAGTTCACTCGGAGGGGTGGTACTTC
CDR3aa: CASSQVHSEGWYF
v_gene: TRBV14
j_gene: TRBJ2-7
abundance: few
d_gene: NA

CDR3nt: TGTGCCAGCAGCCAAGTAGCGGACAGGGGGGTCAATGAGCAGTTCTTC
CDR3aa: CASSQVADRGVNEQFF
v_gene: TRBV4-2
j_gene: TRBJ2-1
abundance: once
d_gene: TRBD1

CDR3nt: TGTGCCAGCAGTCCGGGGACAGGGGGAGCTTTCTTT
CDR3aa: CASSPGTGGAFF
v_gene: TRBV6-5
j_gene: TRBJ1-1
abundance: NA
d_gene: TRBD1

CDR3nt: TGTGCCAGTAGCATAGTCGGAAATGACGGCACAGGGGGGGGTCGGGGGACCCAGTACTTC
CDR3aa: CASSIVGNDGTGGGRGTQYF
v_gene: TRBV19
j_gene: TRBJ2-5
abundance: NA
d_gene: NA

CDR3nt: TGTGCCAGCAGCTTATTCAGACGACAGGGGACGAATAATTCACCCCTCCACTTT
CDR3aa: CASSLFRRQGTNNSPLHF
v_gene: TRBV7-2
j_gene: TRBJ1-6
abundance: NA
d_gene: TRBD1

CDR3nt: TGTGCCAGTAGTATAGTTGCGGTGGAGCCCCAGCATTTT
CDR3aa: CASSIVAVEPQHF
v_gene: TRBV19
j_gene: TRBJ1-5
abundance: NA
d_gene: NA

CDR3nt: TGCGCCAGCAGCCTCGGGGAGGGTTTCACAGATACGCAGTATTTT
CDR3aa: CASSLGEGFTDTQYF
v_gene: TRBV4-1
j_gene: TRBJ2-3
abundance: NA
d_gene: TRBD2

CDR3nt: TGTGCCAGCAGCCCACAGGAGAACACTGAAGCTTTCTTT
CDR3aa: CASSPQENTEAFF
v_gene: TRBV6-2/TRBV6-3
j_gene: TRBJ1-1
abundance: NA
d_gene: NA

CDR3nt: TGTGCCTGGAGTACATGGGACAGGCCCAATTCACCCCTCCACTTT
CDR3aa: CAWSTWDRPNSPLHF
v_gene: TRBV30
j_gene: TRBJ1-6
abundance: NA
d_gene: TRBD1

CDR3nt: TGTGCCAGCAGCTTAGCTAGCGGGGAGCGGGAGCAGTACTTC
CDR3aa: CASSLASGEREQYF
v_gene: TRBV7-9
j_gene: TRBJ2-7
abundance: NA
d_gene: TRBD2